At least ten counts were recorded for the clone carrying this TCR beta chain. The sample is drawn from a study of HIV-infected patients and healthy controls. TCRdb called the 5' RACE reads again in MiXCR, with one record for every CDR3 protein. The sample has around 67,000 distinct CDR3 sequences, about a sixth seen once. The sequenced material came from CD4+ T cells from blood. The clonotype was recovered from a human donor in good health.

In nucleotides, the CDR3 is TGTGCCAGCAGCCCCGTCGGGCAGGGGGCGTACCAAGAGACCCAGTACTTC. Its protein product is CASSPVGQGAYQETQYF. This chain links TRBV12-3 or TRBV12-4 with TRBJ2-5; 8 bases align to TRBD1. The CDR3 is 17 residues long. The ends lost 6 bases at V and 0 bases at J; junction bases unmatched: 12.